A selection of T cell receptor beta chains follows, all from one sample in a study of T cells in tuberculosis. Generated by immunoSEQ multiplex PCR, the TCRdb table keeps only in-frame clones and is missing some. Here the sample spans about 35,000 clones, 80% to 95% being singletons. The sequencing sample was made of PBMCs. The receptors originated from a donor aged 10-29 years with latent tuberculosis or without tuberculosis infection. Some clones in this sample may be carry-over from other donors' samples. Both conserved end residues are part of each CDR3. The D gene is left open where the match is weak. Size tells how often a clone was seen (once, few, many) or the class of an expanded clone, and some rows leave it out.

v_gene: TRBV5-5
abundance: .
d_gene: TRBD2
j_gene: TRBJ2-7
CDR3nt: TGTGCCAGCAGCCCGGGACTAGCGGGACTATCCTACGAGCAGTACTTC
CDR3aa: CASSPGLAGLSYEQYF

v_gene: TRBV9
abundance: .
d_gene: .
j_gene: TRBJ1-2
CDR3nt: TGTGCCAGCAGCGAGGGGTACGGGGGAGGCTACACCTTC
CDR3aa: CASSEGYGGGYTF

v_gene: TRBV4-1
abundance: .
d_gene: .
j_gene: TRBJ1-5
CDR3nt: TGCGCCAGCAGCCACGGGCAGGGGAACAATCAGCCCCAGCATTTT
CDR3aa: CASSHGQGNNQPQHF

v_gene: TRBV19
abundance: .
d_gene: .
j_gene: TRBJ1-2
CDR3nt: TGTGCCAGTAGTATAGACCCCCGCAGGGCGGGGAACTATGGCTACACCTTC
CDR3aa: CASSIDPRRAGNYGYTF

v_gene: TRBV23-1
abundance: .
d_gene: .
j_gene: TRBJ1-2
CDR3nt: TGCGCCAGCGGGGGGAACAGGGAGGGTTCGGGCTATGGCTACACCTTC
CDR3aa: CASGGNREGSGYGYTF

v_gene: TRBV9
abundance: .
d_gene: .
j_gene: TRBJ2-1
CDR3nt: TGTGCCAGCAGCGTAACGGGACATTACAATGAGCAGTTCTTC
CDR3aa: CASSVTGHYNEQFF

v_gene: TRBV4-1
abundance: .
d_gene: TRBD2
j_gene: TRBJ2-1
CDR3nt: TGCGCCAGCAGCCAAGAAACTAGCGGGAGGTACAATGAGCAGTTCTTC
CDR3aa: CASSQETSGRYNEQFF

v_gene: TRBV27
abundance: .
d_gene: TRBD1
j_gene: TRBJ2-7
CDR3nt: TGTGCCAGCAGTTTGGGACAGGGGCACTACGAGCAGTACTTC
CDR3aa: CASSLGQGHYEQYF

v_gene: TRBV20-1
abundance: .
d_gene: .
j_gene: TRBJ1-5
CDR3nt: TGCTCAAGCGGACTGAATCAGCCCCAGCATTTT
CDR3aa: CSSGLNQPQHF

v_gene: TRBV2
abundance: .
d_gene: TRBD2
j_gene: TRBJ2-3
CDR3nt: TGTGCCAGCAGCCTCAACTTAGCGGGGGGTGTGAATACGCAGTATTTT
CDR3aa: CASSLNLAGGVNTQYF

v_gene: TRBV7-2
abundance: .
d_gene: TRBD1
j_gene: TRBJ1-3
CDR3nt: TGTGCCAGCAGCGCAACGGACAGGCTCTCTGGAAACACCATATATTTT
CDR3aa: CASSATDRLSGNTIYF

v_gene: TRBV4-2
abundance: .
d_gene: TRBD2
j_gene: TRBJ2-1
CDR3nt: TGTGCCAGCAGCCACCACCATGCCCCCGGGACTAGCGGGTTGGATGAGCAGTTCTTC
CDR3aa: CASSHHHAPGTSGLDEQFF

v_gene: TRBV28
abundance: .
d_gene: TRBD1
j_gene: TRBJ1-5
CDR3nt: TGTGCCAGCAGTTTTGGGACAGGGGGAATGGATCAGCCCCAGCATTTT
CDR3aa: CASSFGTGGMDQPQHF

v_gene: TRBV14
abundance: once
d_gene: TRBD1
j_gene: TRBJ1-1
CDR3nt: TGTGCCAGCAGCCAGTTCCGACAGGGCCCAAGCACACTGGCCCTAGCTTTCTTT
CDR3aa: CASSQFRQGPSTLALAFF

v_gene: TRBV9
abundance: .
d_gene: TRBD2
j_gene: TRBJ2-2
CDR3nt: TGTGCCAGCAGCGTTACTAGCGGGGGGCCCCTTTTGACCGGGGAGCTGTTTTTT
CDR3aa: CASSVTSGGPLLTGELFF

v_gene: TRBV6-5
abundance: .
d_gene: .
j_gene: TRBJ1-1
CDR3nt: TGTGCCAGCAGGGAGAAGGCTGAAGCTTTCTTT
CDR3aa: CASREKAEAFF

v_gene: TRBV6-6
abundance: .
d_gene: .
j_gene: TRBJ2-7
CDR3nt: TGTGCCAGCAGTTTGGTCAGTTCCTACGAGCAGTACTTC
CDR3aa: CASSLVSSYEQYF

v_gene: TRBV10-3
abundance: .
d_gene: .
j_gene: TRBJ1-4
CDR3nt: TGTGCCATCAGTCTCCTCAGGGGAGAAAATGAAAAACTGTTTTTT
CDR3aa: CAISLLRGENEKLFF

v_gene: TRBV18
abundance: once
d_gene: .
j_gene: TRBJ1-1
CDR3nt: TGTGCCAGCTCACCGGGGCAGGGCGGCACTGAAGCTTTCTTT
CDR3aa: CASSPGQGGTEAFF

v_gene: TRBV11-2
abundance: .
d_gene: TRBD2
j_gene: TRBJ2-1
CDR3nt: TGTGCCAGCAGCTTAGATGGACTAGCGGGAGGCGTCTCCTACAATGAGCAGTTCTTC
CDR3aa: CASSLDGLAGGVSYNEQFF

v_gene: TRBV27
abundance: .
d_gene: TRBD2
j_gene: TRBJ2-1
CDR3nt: TGTGCCAGCAGTTCACGACTAGCGGGCTTAACCGGGGGGCAGTTCTTC
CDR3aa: CASSSRLAGLTGGQFF

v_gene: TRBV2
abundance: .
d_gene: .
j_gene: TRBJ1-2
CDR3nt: TGTGCCAGCAGTGACGGCGGCAGGGTTTTCTATGGCTACACCTTC
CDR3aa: CASSDGGRVFYGYTF

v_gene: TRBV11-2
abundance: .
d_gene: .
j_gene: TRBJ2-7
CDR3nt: TGTGCCAGCAGCTTAGATTACGGGTTTGATTCCGAGCAGTACTTC
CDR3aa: CASSLDYGFDSEQYF

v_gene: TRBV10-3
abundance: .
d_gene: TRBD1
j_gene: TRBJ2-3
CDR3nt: TGTGCCATCAGTGAGGCGTACGGACAGGGGCTGGGAGATACGCAGTATTTT
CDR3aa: CAISEAYGQGLGDTQYF

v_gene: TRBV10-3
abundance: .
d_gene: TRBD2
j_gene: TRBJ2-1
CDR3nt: TGTGCCATCAGTCGGTTGGGACTAGCGGGGGTCCAGGTAGAGTTCTTC
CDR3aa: CAISRLGLAGVQVEFF

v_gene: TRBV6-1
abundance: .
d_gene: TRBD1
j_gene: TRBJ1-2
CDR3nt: TGTGCCAGCAGTGAAAGGAAGGGGACAGGCTATGGCTACACCTTC
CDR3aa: CASSERKGTGYGYTF

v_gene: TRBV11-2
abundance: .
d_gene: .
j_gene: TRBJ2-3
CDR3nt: TGTGCCAGCAGCTTAGAGGCTAGAGATACGCAGTATTTT
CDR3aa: CASSLEARDTQYF

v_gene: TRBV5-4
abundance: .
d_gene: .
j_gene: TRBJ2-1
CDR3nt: TGTGCCAGCAGCTCGTGGGACACCTTGTACAATGAGCAGTTCTTC
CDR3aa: CASSSWDTLYNEQFF

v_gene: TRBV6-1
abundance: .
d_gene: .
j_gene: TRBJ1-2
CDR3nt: TGTGCCAGCAGTGATAAAGGGGCCCCTAACTATGGCTACACCTTC
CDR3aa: CASSDKGAPNYGYTF

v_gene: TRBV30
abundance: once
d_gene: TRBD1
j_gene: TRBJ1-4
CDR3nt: TGTGCCTGGAACAAGGGACAGGTTAGCGAAAAACTGTTTTTT
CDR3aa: CAWNKGQVSEKLFF

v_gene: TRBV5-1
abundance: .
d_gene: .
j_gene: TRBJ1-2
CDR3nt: TGCGCCAGCAGTTCATTCGGGATCCCTGGCTATGGCTACACCTTC
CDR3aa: CASSSFGIPGYGYTF

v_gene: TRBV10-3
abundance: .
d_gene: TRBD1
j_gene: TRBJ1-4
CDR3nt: TGTGCCATCAGTGAGTCGACAGGGGGTCGCGAAAAACTGTTTTTT
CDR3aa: CAISESTGGREKLFF

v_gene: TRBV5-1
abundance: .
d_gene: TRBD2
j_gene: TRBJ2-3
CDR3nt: TGCGCCAGCAGCCGTAGCGGGTTAGATACGCAGTATTTT
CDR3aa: CASSRSGLDTQYF